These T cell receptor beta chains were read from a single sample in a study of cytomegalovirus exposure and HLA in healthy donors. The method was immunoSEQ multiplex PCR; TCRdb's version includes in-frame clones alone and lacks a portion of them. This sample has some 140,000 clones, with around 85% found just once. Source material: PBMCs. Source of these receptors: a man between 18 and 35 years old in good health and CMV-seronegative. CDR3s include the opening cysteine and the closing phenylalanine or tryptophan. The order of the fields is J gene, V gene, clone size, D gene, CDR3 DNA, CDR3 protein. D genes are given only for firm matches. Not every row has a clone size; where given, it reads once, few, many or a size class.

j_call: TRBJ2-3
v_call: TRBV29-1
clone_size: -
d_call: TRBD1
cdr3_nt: TGCAGCGTTGGGGGACAGTCCACAGTTACGCAGTATTTT
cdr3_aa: CSVGGQSTVTQYF

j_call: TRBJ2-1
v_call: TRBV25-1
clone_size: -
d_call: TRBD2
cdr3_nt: TGTGCCAGCAGTAGCTATCTAGCGGGGGGGCGCAATGAGCAGTTCTTC
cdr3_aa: CASSSYLAGGRNEQFF

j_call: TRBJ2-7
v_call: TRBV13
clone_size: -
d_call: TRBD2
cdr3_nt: TGTGCCAGCAGCTTAGCGGGAGGGCTCTACGAGCAGTACTTC
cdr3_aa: CASSLAGGLYEQYF

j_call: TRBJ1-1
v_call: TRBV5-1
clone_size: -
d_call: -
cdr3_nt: TGCGCCAGCAGCATCACCGGGGGGCCGGCTGAAGCTTTCTTT
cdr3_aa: CASSITGGPAEAFF

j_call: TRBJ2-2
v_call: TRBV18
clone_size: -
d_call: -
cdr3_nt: TGTGCCAGCTCACCCCAACAGGACACCGGGGAGCTGTTTTTT
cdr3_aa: CASSPQQDTGELFF

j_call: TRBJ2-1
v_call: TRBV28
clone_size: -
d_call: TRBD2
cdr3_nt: TGTGCCAGCAGTTCGGTTTTGGGAAGCGGGAGCGCATACAATGAGCAGTTCTTC
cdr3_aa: CASSSVLGSGSAYNEQFF

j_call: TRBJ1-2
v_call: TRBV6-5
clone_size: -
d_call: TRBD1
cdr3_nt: TGTGCCAGCAGTTACGGACAGGGCAAGTATGGCTACACCTTC
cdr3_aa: CASSYGQGKYGYTF

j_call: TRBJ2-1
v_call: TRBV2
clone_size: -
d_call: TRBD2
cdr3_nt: TGTGCCAGCAGTGAGGGACTAGCGGGAGCCTACAATGAGCAGTTCTTC
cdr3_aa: CASSEGLAGAYNEQFF

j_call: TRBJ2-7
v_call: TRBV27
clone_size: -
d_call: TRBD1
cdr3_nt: TGTGCCAGCAGTGAGCTGGGACAGGGTTGGGAAGAGCAGTACTTC
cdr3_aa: CASSELGQGWEEQYF

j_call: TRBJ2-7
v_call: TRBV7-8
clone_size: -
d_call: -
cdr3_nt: TGTGCCAGCAGCTTAGTCCAGGCCACCGAGCAGTACTTC
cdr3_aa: CASSLVQATEQYF

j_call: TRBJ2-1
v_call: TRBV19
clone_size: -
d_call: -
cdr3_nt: TGTGCCAGTAGTGCCAAACGGGAGAGCTCCTACAATGAGCAGTTCTTC
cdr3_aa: CASSAKRESSYNEQFF

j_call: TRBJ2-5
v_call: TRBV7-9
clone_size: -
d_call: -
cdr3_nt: TGTGCCAGCAGCTTAGCGGCGGGTTGGGAGACCCAGTACTTC
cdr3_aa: CASSLAAGWETQYF

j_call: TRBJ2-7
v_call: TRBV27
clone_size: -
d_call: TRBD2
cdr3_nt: TGTGCCAGCAGTTTAACCGGACTAGCGGGAGGAACCACCTACGAGCAGTACTTC
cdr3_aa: CASSLTGLAGGTTYEQYF

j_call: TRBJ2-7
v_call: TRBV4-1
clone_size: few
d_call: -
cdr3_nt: TGCGCCAGCAGCCAATACAGAGGAGGGACCTACGAGCAGTACTTC
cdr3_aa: CASSQYRGGTYEQYF

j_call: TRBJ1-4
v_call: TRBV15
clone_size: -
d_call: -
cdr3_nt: TGTGCCACCAGCAGAGGGTCGACAGGTCAGGGTGAAAAACTGTTTTTT
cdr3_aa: CATSRGSTGQGEKLFF

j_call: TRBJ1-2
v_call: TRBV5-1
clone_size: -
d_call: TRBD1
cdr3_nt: TGCGCCAGCAGCTTGGCGACAGGGAGTAACTATGGCTACACCTTC
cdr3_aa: CASSLATGSNYGYTF

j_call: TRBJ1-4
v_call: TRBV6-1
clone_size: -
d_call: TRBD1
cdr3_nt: TGTGCCAGCAGTTCGGGACAGTTAAATGAAAAACTGTTTTTT
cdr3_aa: CASSSGQLNEKLFF

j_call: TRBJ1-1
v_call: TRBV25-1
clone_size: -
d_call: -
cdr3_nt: TGTGCCAGCAGTACAGGGTTGTTTACTGAAGCTTTCTTT
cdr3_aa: CASSTGLFTEAFF

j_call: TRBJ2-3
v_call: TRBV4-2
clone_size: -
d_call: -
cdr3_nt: TGTGCCAGCAGCCAAGAGGTACAGGGCACAGATACGCAGTATTTT
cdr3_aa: CASSQEVQGTDTQYF

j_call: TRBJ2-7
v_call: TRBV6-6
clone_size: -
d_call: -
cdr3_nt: TGTGCCAGCAGTCCCCCCCAGGGGTACGAGCAGTACTTC
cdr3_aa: CASSPPQGYEQYF

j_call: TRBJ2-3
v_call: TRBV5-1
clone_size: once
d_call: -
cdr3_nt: TGCGCCAGCAGCTTAAGTGGGGGGACTAGCACAGATACGCAGTATTTT
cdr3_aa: CASSLSGGTSTDTQYF

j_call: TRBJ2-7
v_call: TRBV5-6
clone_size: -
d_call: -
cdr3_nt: TGTGCCAGCAGCTTGCCGCCAGATACATCCTACGAGCAGTACTTC
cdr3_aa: CASSLPPDTSYEQYF

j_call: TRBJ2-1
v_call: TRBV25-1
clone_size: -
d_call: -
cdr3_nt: TGTGCCAGCACTTACACTAGTCGCAATGAGCAGTTCTTC
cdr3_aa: CASTYTSRNEQFF

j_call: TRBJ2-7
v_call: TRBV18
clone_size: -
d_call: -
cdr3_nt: TGTGCCAGCTCACCAGTCAGAACCTACGAGCAGTACTTC
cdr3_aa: CASSPVRTYEQYF

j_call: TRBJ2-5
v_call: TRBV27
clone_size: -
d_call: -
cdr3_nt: TGTGCCAGCAGTCCCTTTTTCGGGTCCATGGAGACCCAGTACTTC
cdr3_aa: CASSPFFGSMETQYF

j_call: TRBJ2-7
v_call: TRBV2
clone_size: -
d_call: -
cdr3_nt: TGTGCCAGCAGTCCCCAGGCGGGGACCTACGAGCAGTACTTC
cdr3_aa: CASSPQAGTYEQYF

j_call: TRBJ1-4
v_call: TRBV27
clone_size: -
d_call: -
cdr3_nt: TGTGCCAGCAGTTTATCCCCTCCAGGGGTCGCAACTAATGAAAAACTGTTTTTT
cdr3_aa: CASSLSPPGVATNEKLFF

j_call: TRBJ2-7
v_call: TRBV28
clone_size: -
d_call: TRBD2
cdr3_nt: TGTGCCAGCAGTTTACCGGGGAGGGGCGAGCAGTACTTC
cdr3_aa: CASSLPGRGEQYF

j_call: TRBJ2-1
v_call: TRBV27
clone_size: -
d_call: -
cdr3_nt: TGTGCCAGCAGTCAGAGGGCGCGTCCTTACAATGAGCAGTTCTTC
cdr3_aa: CASSQRARPYNEQFF

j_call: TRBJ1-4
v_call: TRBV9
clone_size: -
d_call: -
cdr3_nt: TGTGCCAGCAGCGTAGACGCGGGGCTGGCAACTAATGAAAAACTGTTTTTT
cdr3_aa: CASSVDAGLATNEKLFF

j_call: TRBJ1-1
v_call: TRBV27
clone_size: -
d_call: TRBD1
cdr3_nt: TGTGCCAGCAGTCCCGTCGGGACGACAGGGATGAACACTGAAGCTTTCTTT
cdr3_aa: CASSPVGTTGMNTEAFF

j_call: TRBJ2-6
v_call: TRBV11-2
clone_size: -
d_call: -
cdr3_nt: TGTGCCAGCGAATCACGGGGTGGGGCCAACGTCCTGACTTTC
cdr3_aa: CASESRGGANVLTF

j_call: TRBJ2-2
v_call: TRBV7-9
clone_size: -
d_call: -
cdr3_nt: TGTGCCAGCAGCCCCCAGGGGACCGGGGAGCTGTTTTTT
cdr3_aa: CASSPQGTGELFF

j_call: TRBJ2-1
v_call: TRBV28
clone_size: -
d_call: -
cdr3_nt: TGTGCCAGCAGTTTACAAGGGACACCTACCTATGAGCAGTTCTTC
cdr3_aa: CASSLQGTPTYEQFF

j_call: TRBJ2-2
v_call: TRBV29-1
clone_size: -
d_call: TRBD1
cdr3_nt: TGCAGCGTTGGGACAGGGACGGGCACCGGGGAGCTGTTTTTT
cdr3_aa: CSVGTGTGTGELFF

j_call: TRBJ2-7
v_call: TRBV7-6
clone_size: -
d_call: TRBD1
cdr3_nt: TGTGCCAGCAGCCGGGGACAGGGGGAAACCTACGAGCAGTACTTC
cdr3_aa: CASSRGQGETYEQYF

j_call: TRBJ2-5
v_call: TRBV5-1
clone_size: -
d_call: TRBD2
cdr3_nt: TGCGCCAGCAGCTCGACTAGCGGGGGTGAGACCCAGTACTTC
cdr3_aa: CASSSTSGGETQYF

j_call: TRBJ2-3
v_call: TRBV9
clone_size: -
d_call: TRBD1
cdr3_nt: TGTGCCAGCAGCCCACCAGACAGGGACATAGATACGCAGTATTTT
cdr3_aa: CASSPPDRDIDTQYF

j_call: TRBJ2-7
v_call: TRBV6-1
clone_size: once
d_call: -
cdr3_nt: TGTGCCAGCAGTACTAGACAGGCAGACCCTCCATCGTACTTC
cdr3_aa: CASSTRQADPPSYF

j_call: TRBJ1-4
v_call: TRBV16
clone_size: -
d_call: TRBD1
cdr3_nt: TGTGCCAGCAGCCAAGCAGGGGGCCCCGCAACTAATGAAAAACTGTTTTTT
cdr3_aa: CASSQAGGPATNEKLFF